This entry describes one TCR beta chain. Data came from immunoSEQ multiplex PCR; TCRdb stores just in-frame clones and leaves some out. This sample carries roughly 30,000 clones, about nine tenths of them seen once, and the ten largest clones take approximately 5.2%. The data originate from a study of T cells in localized non-small cell lung cancer. The CDR3 length is 16 residues. V trimming: 3 bases; J trimming: 7 bases; junction bases outside the gene matches: 8. Germline CDR1 reads MNHEY; CDR2 reads SVGAGI. The source is a man between 40 and 75 years old with stage II lung adenocarcinoma. V is TRBV6-5 and J is TRBJ2-1, with 11 bases identical to TRBD2. Sequences were derived from PBMCs, sampled before any cancer treatment. CDR3 in DNA: TGTGCCAGCAGTTATTCGACTAGCGGGAAGTCAAATGAGCAGTTCTTC. This encodes CASSYSTSGKSNEQFF.